The rows below give T cell receptor beta chains drawn from one sample of a study of T-cell memory formation after mild COVID-19. TCRdb reprocessed the 5' RACE reads with MiXCR, giving one entry per CDR3 protein. The sample has approximately 580,000 distinct CDR3 sequences; roughly 21% are singletons. The sequenced sample was PBMCs or a T cell subset sorted from them (not recorded which). These receptors were taken from an adult woman who had mild COVID-19 (a few samples of this study predate the infection). Cell type and time point are not known. The CDR3 runs from the conserved cysteine through the conserved F or W. D genes are given only for firm matches. Size is stated for part of the rows, as once, few or many counts, or as a class when the clone is expanded.

d_call	v_call	clone_size	j_call	cdr3_length	cdr3_nt	cdr3_aa
NA	TRBV6-2/TRBV6-3	NA	TRBJ2-1	11	TGTGCCAGCAGTTACCCTAATGAGCAGTTCTTC	CASSYPNEQFF
TRBD2	TRBV9	NA	TRBJ2-2	15	TGTGCCAGCAGCCCGGGACTACCGAACACCGGGGAGCTGTTTTTT	CASSPGLPNTGELFF
NA	TRBV7-2	few	TRBJ2-7	17	TGTGCCAGCAGCTTAGGTTACAAGGGGGTTGTGTCGTACGAGCAGTACTTC	CASSLGYKGVVSYEQYF
NA	TRBV12-3/TRBV12-4	few	TRBJ1-1	15	TGTGCCAGCAGCCTGAGGAGGGGGAGGAACACTGAAGCTTTCTTT	CASSLRRGRNTEAFF
NA	TRBV15	NA	TRBJ2-5	17	TGTGCCACCAGCAGAGAAGGGCAGGGAGGCCCCCAAGGGACCCAGTACTTC	CATSREGQGGPQGTQYF
NA	TRBV20-1	NA	TRBJ2-1	16	TGCAGTGCTAGAGCTTCTTCGAGCGGCGATTACAATGAGCAGTTCTTC	CSARASSSGDYNEQFF
NA	TRBV5-6	NA	TRBJ2-2	15	TGTGCCAGCAGCTGGTCGGCGGGTTACACCGGGGAGCTGTTTTTT	CASSWSAGYTGELFF
TRBD2	TRBV27	few	TRBJ2-3	17	TGTGCCAGCAGTTTCCCAGGGAGCGGGGGGGCGGAGGCCACGCAGTATTTT	CASSFPGSGGAEATQYF
NA	TRBV12-3/TRBV12-4	NA	TRBJ1-1	13	TGTGCCAGCAGCTACGAGCGCTACGCTGAAGCTTTCTTT	CASSYERYAEAFF
NA	TRBV9	few	TRBJ2-3	14	TGTGCCAGCAGCGCTACGTGGGGCCCAGATACGCAGTATTTT	CASSATWGPDTQYF
NA	TRBV7-6	many	TRBJ2-1	12	TGTGCCAGCAGCTCCCCCTTTGGTGAGCAGTTCTTC	CASSSPFGEQFF
TRBD1	TRBV24-1	NA	TRBJ2-2	14	TGTGCCACCAGTTCAACAGGGGACACCGGGGAGCTGTTTTTT	CATSSTGDTGELFF
NA	TRBV10-3	NA	TRBJ1-3	16	TGTGCCATCAGTGATGGCAGTCCATTCTCTGGAAACACCATATATTTT	CAISDGSPFSGNTIYF
NA	TRBV24-1	NA	TRBJ2-2	14	TGTGCCACCAGTCAGACGCTGAACACCGGGGAGCTGTTTTTT	CATSQTLNTGELFF
NA	TRBV9	NA	TRBJ1-3	11	TGTGCCAGCCCCCGTCCGAACACCATATATTTT	CASPRPNTIYF
NA	TRBV12-3/TRBV12-4	NA	TRBJ2-7	14	TGTGCCAGCAGTTTCTCGGGGAAGGGATACGAGCAGTACTTC	CASSFSGKGYEQYF
TRBD1	TRBV7-9	NA	TRBJ2-1	16	TGTGCCAGCAGCTTGACAGGGGTAAGGCCCTACAATGAGCAGATCTTC	CASSLTGVRPYNEQIF
TRBD2	TRBV7-3	many	TRBJ2-1	17	TGTGCCAGCAGCCCGACTAGCGGGGGGGCTAGCGACAATGAGCAGTTCTTC	CASSPTSGGASDNEQFF
NA	TRBV5-1	NA	TRBJ1-2	15	TGCGCCAGCAGCTTGGAGACCGGACTGAAGTATGGCTACACCTTC	CASSLETGLKYGYTF